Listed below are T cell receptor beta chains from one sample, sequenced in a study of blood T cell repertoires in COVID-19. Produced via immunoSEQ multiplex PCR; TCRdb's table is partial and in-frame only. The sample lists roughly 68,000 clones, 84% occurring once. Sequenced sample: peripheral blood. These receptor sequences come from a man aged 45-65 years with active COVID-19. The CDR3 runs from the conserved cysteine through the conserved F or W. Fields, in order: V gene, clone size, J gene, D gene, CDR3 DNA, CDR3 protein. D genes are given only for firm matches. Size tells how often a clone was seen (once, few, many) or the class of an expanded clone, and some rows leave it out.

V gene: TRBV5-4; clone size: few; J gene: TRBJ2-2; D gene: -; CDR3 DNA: TGTGCCAGCAGCTTGGACGGCGGACTTCCCCTTACCGGGGAGCTGTTTTTT; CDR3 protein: CASSLDGGLPLTGELFF
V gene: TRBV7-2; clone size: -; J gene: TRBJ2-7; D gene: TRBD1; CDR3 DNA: TGTGCCAGCAGCTTTACAGGGGGTATCTACGAGCAGTACTTC; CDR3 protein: CASSFTGGIYEQYF
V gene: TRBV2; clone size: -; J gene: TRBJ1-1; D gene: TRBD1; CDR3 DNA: TGTGCCAGCAGTTCAGGGGGCCGGACTGAAGCTTTCTTT; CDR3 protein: CASSSGGRTEAFF
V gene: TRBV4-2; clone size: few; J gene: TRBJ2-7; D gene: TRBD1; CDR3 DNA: TGTGCCAGCAGCCAAGCAACCGGGACAGGGGAGTACGAGCAGTACTTC; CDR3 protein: CASSQATGTGEYEQYF
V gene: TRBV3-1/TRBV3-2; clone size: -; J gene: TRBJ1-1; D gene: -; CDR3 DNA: TGTGCCAGCAGCCCGGGCGGGATCCCTGAAGCTTTCTTT; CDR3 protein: CASSPGGIPEAFF
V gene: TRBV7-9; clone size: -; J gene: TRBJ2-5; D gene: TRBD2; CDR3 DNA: TGTGCCAGCAGTCCGACTAGCGAGACCCAGTACTTC; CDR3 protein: CASSPTSETQYF
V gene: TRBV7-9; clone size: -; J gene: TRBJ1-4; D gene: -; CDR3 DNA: TGTGCCAGCAGCTTAGTTTCATCCGGGGGTGGAGAAAAACTGTTTTTT; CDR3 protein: CASSLVSSGGGEKLFF
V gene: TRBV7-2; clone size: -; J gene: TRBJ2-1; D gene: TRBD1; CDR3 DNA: TGTGCCAGCAGCTTAGTAGGGACAGGGTTGTTCGGTGAGCAGTTCTTC; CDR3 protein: CASSLVGTGLFGEQFF
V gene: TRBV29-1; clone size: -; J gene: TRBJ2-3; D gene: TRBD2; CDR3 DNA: TGCAGCGTTGACATACGAGCGGGGTACACAGATACGCAGTATTTT; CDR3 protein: CSVDIRAGYTDTQYF
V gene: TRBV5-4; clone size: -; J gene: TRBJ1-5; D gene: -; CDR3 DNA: TGTGCCAGCAGCCCCTCCCCCCCTCAGCATTTT; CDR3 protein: CASSPSPPQHF
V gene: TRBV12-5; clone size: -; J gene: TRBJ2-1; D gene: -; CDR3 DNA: TGTGCTAGTGGTTTGGGTCGGGGAATTGAGCAGTTCTTC; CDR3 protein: CASGLGRGIEQFF
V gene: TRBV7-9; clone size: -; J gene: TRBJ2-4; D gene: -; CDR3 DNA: TGTGCCAGCAGCTTAGAAAACCGGACACCTCGCTTC; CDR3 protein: CASSLENRTPRF
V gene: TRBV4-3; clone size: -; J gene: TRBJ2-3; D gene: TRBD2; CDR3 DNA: TGCGCCAGCAGCCAAGATGGGGGGCTAGCGGGGCTGGATACGCAGTATTTT; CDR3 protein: CASSQDGGLAGLDTQYF
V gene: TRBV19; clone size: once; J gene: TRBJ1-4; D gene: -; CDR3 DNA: TGTGCCAGTGGTCCGGGGGGTTCAGGAAAACTGTTTTTT; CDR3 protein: CASGPGGSGKLFF
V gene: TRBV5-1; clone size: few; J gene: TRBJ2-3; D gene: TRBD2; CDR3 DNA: TGCGCCAGCAGCCCAAATACCGAGGGACTAGGACAGTATTTT; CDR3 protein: CASSPNTEGLGQYF
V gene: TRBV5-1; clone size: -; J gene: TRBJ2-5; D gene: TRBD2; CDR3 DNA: TGCGCCAGCCGGTCTTTGGGACTAGCGGGAGAATGGGGGGAGACCCAGTACTTC; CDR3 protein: CASRSLGLAGEWGETQYF
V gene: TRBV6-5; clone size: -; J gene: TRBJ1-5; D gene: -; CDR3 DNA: TGTGCCAGCAGCCCCAATGGAGCCCAAAGCACCCAGCATTTT; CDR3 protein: CASSPNGAQSTQHF
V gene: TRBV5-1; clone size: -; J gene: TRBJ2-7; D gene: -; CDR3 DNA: TGCGCCAGCAGCTTGGACGGAGCCTACGAGCAGTACTTC; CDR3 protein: CASSLDGAYEQYF
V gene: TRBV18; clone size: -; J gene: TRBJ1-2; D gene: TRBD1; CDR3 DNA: TGTGCCAGCTCACCGTCGGGACAGAACTATGGCTACACCTTC; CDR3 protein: CASSPSGQNYGYTF
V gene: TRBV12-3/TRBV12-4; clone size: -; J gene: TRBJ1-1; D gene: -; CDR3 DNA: TGTGCCAGCAGTCTGCGATGGAACACTGAAGCTTTCTTT; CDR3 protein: CASSLRWNTEAFF
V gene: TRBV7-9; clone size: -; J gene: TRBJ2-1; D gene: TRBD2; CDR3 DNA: TGTGCCAGCAGCTTTGGACTAGCGGGACCAGGTTCACAAAATGAGCAGTTCTTC; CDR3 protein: CASSFGLAGPGSQNEQFF
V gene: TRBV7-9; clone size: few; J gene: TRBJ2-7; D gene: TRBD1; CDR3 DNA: TGTGCCAGCAGCTTGCAGACAGGGGGCCTCGAGCAGTACTTC; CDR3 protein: CASSLQTGGLEQYF
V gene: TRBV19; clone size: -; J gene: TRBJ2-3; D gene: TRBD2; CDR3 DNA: TGTGCCAGTAGTATCGGGAGGACATCAGATACGCAGTATTTT; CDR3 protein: CASSIGRTSDTQYF
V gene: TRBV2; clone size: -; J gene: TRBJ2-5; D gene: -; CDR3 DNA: TGTGCCAGCAGTGAAGGCGGGGACAGCCAAGAGACCCAGTACTTC; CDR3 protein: CASSEGGDSQETQYF
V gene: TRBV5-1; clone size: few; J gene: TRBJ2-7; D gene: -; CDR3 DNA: TGCGCCAGCAGCTTGGTCGGGGGAACCTACGAGCAGTACTTC; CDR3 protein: CASSLVGGTYEQYF
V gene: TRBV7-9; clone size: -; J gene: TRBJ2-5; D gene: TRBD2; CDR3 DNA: TGTGCCAGCAGCTCGGGCGGGGGGTTTCAAGAGACCCAGTACTTC; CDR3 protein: CASSSGGGFQETQYF
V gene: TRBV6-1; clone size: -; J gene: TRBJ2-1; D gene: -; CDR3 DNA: TGTGCCAGCAGTGATCCCCGACTAGGCTACAATGAGCAGTTCTTC; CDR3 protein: CASSDPRLGYNEQFF
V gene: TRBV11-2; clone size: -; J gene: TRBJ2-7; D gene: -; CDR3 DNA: TGTGCCAGCAGCTCTGATGACACTGAGCAGTACTTC; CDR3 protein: CASSSDDTEQYF
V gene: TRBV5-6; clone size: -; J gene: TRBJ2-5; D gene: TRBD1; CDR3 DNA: TGTGCCAGCAGTATAAGCTTGGGGGAGGGGACAGGGGAAGAGACCCAGTACTTC; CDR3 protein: CASSISLGEGTGEETQYF
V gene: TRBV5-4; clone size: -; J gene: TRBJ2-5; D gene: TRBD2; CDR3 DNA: TGTGCCAGCAGCACTGAGCGGGGGGAGGGAATAGAGACCCAGTACTTC; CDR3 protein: CASSTERGEGIETQYF
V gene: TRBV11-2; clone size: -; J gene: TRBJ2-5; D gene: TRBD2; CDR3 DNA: TGTGCCAGCAGCCCACGGACTAGCGGAGAGACCCAGTACTTC; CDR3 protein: CASSPRTSGETQYF